This record covers a single T cell receptor beta chain. Its cognate antigen is unknown. This sample was included in a study of cytomegalovirus exposure and HLA in healthy donors. Study-level points and caveats: The study labeled about 160 TCR beta chains cytomegalovirus-associated.

Per germline, CDR1 SGHTA and CDR2 FQGNSA. Trimming shortened V by 5 bases and J by 4 bases, and 6 bases separated the two germline ends. This CDR3 spans 11 amino acids. The study ran its PCR with 60 Vbeta and 13 Jbeta primers. The assay was immunoSEQ multiplex PCR, and TCRdb's table has in-frame clones only and misses some. Of 150,000 to 200,000 clones detected, about 83% appear once; the ten largest clones hold about 2.6%. This receptor was identified in a female donor in good health and CMV-seronegative. The rearrangement joins TRBV7-2 to TRBJ2-7; unclear D gene. The material sequenced was PBMCs. This CDR3 is CASSQEYEQYF. Here the CDR3 DNA reads TGTGCCAGCAGCCAAGAGTACGAGCAGTACTTC. The complete variable domain, with remaining parts taken from reference TRBV7-2 and TRBJ2-7, reads GAGVSQSPSNKVTEKGKDVELRCDPISGHTALYWYRQSLGQGLEFLIYFQGNSAPDKSGLPSDRFSAERTGGSVSTLTIQRTQQEDSAVYLCASSQEYEQYFGPGTRLTVT.